One and the same sample provided the 25 T cell receptor beta chains below, sequenced in a study of Ad26.COV2.S vaccination and SARS-CoV-2 variants. The treatment was: roughly 19 received Ad26.COV2.S at low or high dose, single or two shots; several received placebo; per-sample allocation not given. Sampling took place 63 days after the first vaccine or placebo injection. Only in-frame clones appear in the TCRdb table, and some are missing; sequencing was by immunoSEQ multiplex PCR. This table holds 350,000 to 400,000 clones, about 88% found once. Sequences were derived from peripheral blood, sampled in a trial of Ad26.COV2.S vaccine versus placebo. The receptors stem from a person between 18 and 60 years old who received the Ad26.COV2.S COVID-19 vaccine or a placebo.

The V call is TRBV7-9, the J call TRBJ1-2; unclear D gene. This CDR3 has 14 amino acids. Germline assignment: CDR1 SEHNR and CDR2 FQNEAQ (reference sequence). V lost 1 base and J 5 bases, leaving 11 bases between the germline ends. This chain's CDR3 is CASSLGTLAYGYTF. CDR3 DNA: TGTGCCAGCAGCTTAGGAACACTTGCTTATGGCTACACCTTC.

This clone was picked up a small number of times. The rearrangement joins TRBV9 to TRBJ1-3; D gene unclear. V shed 0 bases and J shed 0 bases, with 10 bases lying between them. Germline-derived CDR1 and CDR2 are SGDLS and YYNGEE. The CDR3 is made up of 16 amino acids. This CDR3 is CASSVEVKSSGNTIYF. Written as DNA, the CDR3 is TGTGCCAGCAGCGTAGAGGTCAAGAGCTCTGGAAACACCATATATTTT.

The chain has TRBV5-4 and TRBJ1-4; D uncertain. Trimming left V 5 bases short and J 10 bases short, with 18 bases between. Germline CDR1 and CDR2: SGHNT and YYREEE (reference sequence). The CDR3 consists of 14 residues. DNA of the CDR3: TGTGCCAGCAGACTCGACGGCCCCGATGCAAAACTGTTTTTT. Translation gives CASRLDGPDAKLFF. Full variable domain (remainder filled in from reference TRBV5-4 and TRBJ1-4): ETGVTQSPTHLIKTRGQQVTLRCSSQSGHNTVSWYQQALGQGPQFIFQYYREEENGRGNFPPRFSGLQFPNYSSELNVNALELDDSALYLCASRLDGPDAKLFFGSGTQLSVL.

This chain links TRBV2 with TRBJ2-7; TRBD1 might be the D (6 bases). Germline CDR1 is SNHLY and CDR2 is FYNNEI. The CDR3 covers 14 residues. V was clipped by 0 bases and J by 4 bases, with 10 bases between them. CDR3 DNA sequence: TGTGCCAGCAGTGAAGCACTGCAGGGGTACGAGCAGTACTTC. Amino acid sequence: CASSEALQGYEQYF. The full variable domain, with the rest looked up from reference TRBV2 and TRBJ2-7, is EPEVTQTPSHQVTQMGQEVILRCVPISNHLYFYWYRQILGQKVEFLVSFYNNEISEKSEIFDDQFSVERPDGSNFTLKIRSTKLEDSAMYFCASSEALQGYEQYFGPGTRLTVT.

The table lists this clone with a count of one. CDR3 sequence reads: CASSLNRVRTNTGELFF. The CDR3 nucleotides are TGTGCCAGCAGTTTGAACAGGGTTCGGACGAACACCGGGGAGCTGTTTTTT. The V gene is TRBV6-7, the J gene TRBJ2-2, with D maybe TRBD1 (6 bases). TRBV6-7 is identified as an open reading frame with a role that is uncertain. Trimming took 4 bases from V and 0 from J, leaving 15 bases between them. This CDR3 is 17 amino acids long.

This sequence joins TRBV7-2 and TRBJ2-1, with TRBD2 matching over 7 bases. V lost 4 bases to trimming and J lost 3 bases; unmatched junction nucleotides: 9. CDR1 and CDR2 (germline): SGHTA, FQGNSA. This CDR3 contains 16 residues. CDR3 nucleotides: TGTGCCAGCAGCTATCTGGCTAGCGGAAACTACAATGAGCAGTTCTTC. Protein product: CASSYLASGNYNEQFF.

The chain combines TRBV18 with TRBJ2-7; D may be TRBD1 (6 bases). This CDR3 region has 14 residues. V was shortened by 1 base and J by 6 bases, with 13 bases between the two germline ends. The V gene's germline CDR1 is KGHSH and CDR2 LQKENI. CDR3: CASSPQDRTSEQYF. CDR3 sequence (DNA): TGTGCCAGCTCACCACAGGACAGAACGAGCGAGCAGTACTTC.

V gene TRBV27 combines with J gene TRBJ1-2; 11 bases fit TRBD1. From germline, CDR1 is MNHEY and CDR2 SMNVEV (reference sequence). V gave up 6 bases and J gave up 4 bases; unmatched junction bases: 4. CDR3 length equals 14 residues. CDR3 sequence: CASRSDRGLYGYTF. The DNA for the CDR3 is TGTGCCAGCAGGTCGGACAGGGGGCTCTATGGCTACACCTTC.

The chain has TRBV5-4 and TRBJ2-5; tentatively, D is TRBD2 (5 bases). Between the trimmed V and J ends, which lost 4 bases and 0 bases, there was a span of 10 bases. The CDR3 consists of 14 residues. Germline V gene sequence: CDR1 SGHNT, CDR2 YYREEE (reference sequence). In DNA form, the CDR3 reads TGTGCCAGCAGCCATGTCGGGGACCAAGAGACCCAGTACTTC. This translates into CASSHVGDQETQYF.

The chain combines TRBV6-5 with TRBJ1-1, with D unresolved. The CDR3 length is 13 residues. Germline CDR1 reads MNHEY; CDR2 reads SVGAGI. Deletions cut 5 bases from V and 1 base from J, with 8 bases between. CDR3 residues: CASSLPGNTEAFF. The CDR3 DNA reads as TGTGCCAGCAGTCTCCCAGGGAACACTGAAGCTTTCTTT.

This chain links TRBV27 with TRBJ2-2, with a possible D match to TRBD2 (5 bases). Trimming left V 5 bases short and J 5 bases short, with 12 bases between. The CDR3 runs 14 residues. The V gene's germline CDR1 is MNHEY and CDR2 SMNVEV (reference sequence). The CDR3 DNA reads as TGTGCCAGCAGTGCGGGCACGGGGACCGGGGAGCTGTTTTTT. Its translation is CASSAGTGTGELFF.

The J gene is TRBJ2-2, the V gene TRBV6-5; D is uncertain. The V gene's germline CDR1 is MNHEY and CDR2 SVGAGI. Deletions cut 0 bases from V and 6 bases from J, with 2 bases between. The CDR3 is made up of 12 amino acids. CDR3 residues: CASSYSPGELFF. For the CDR3, the DNA is TGTGCCAGCAGTTACTCCCCCGGGGAGCTGTTTTTT.

J is TRBJ2-2 and V is TRBV27; D remains ambiguous. The CDR3 is 11 residues long. CDR1 is MNHEY and CDR2 is SMNVEV in the germline V gene (reference sequence). V lost 10 bases to trimming and J lost 7 bases, with 10 bases between them. The DNA of the CDR3 is TGTGCCATCTACCTGGGCGGGGAGCTGTTTTTT. It codes for CAIYLGGELFF.

The genes are TRBV7-9 and TRBJ2-1; weak D call: TRBD2 (7 bases). Trimming removed 4 bases at V and 6 bases at J, with 13 bases between. The length of the CDR3 is 14 residues. Germline lookup yields CDR1 SEHNR and CDR2 FQNEAQ (reference sequence). CDR3 protein: CASSYGGGLNEQFF. DNA of the CDR3: TGTGCCAGCAGCTATGGCGGGGGCCTCAATGAGCAGTTCTTC.

The rearrangement uses TRBV4-3 and TRBJ1-1, with D perhaps TRBD1 (6 bases). The CDR3 spans 17 residues. The V end was cut by 7 bases, the J end by 7 bases, with 28 bases between. Germline V gene data show CDR1 as LGHNA and CDR2 as YSLEER. The CDR3 loop is CASKTSRYETGGGEAFF. The CDR3 nucleotides are TGCGCCAGCAAGACTTCCCGATACGAGACAGGTGGCGGTGAAGCTTTCTTT.

The V gene is TRBV4-2, the J gene TRBJ2-4, with TRBD2 as a possible D gene (6 bases). CDR3 length equals 13 residues. The V end was cut by 5 bases, the J end by 8 bases, with 13 bases between. From germline, CDR1 is LGHNA and CDR2 YNFKEQ. Written as DNA, the CDR3 is TGTGCCAGCAGCTCTGGGACGGGGGACATTCAGTACTTC. It translates to CASSSGTGDIQYF.

This sequence joins TRBV3-1 (or the pseudogene TRBV3-2) and TRBJ2-3, with D perhaps matching TRBD1 (5 bases). V dropped 6 bases and J dropped 1 base, with 11 bases sitting between them. The CDR3 has 14 residues. Germline V gene data show CDR1 as LGHDT and CDR2 as YNNKEL (reference sequence). The CDR3 loop reads CASRPQGRTDTQYF. CDR3 DNA: TGTGCCAGCAGGCCCCAGGGCCGCACAGATACGCAGTATTTT.

The V gene is TRBV19, the J gene TRBJ1-2, with 8 nucleotides matching TRBD1. The CDR3 consists of 16 residues. The V gene's germline CDR1 is LNHDA and CDR2 SQIVND (reference sequence). The trim removed 6 bases at V and 4 bases at J, leaving 13 bases unmatched. CDR3 sequence: CASSYGQGGTSYGYTF. CDR3 in DNA: TGTGCCAGTAGCTACGGACAGGGAGGAACTTCCTATGGCTACACCTTC. The full variable domain, rest sourced from reference TRBV19 and TRBJ1-2, is DGGITQSPKYLFRKEGQNVTLSCEQNLNHDAMYWYRQDPGQGLRLIYYSQIVNDFQKGDIAEGYSVSREKKESFPLTVTSAQKNPTAFYLCASSYGQGGTSYGYTFGSGTRLTVV.

This sequence joins TRBV25-1 and TRBJ2-5; D tentatively reads TRBD1 or TRBD2 (6 bases each). CDR3 length: 16 amino acids. Trimming took 4 bases from V and 6 from J, leaving 21 bases between them. CDR1 is MGHDK, CDR2 SYGVNS, per germline. CDR3 in DNA: TGTGCCAGCAGTGGGGACTTGGGGGGCGCGTCGAAGACCCAGTACTTC. Translated: CASSGDLGGASKTQYF.

V gene TRBV4-1 combines with J gene TRBJ1-6; D gene uncertain. V lost 4 bases, J lost 0 bases, and 4 bases lay in between. CDR1 and CDR2 (germline): MGHRA, YSYEKL. CDR3 length: 14 amino acids. CDR3: CASSLSSYNSPLHF. In nucleotides, the CDR3 is TGCGCCAGCAGCCTTAGCTCCTATAATTCACCCCTCCACTTT.

This clone was recorded a few times. This sequence joins TRBV19 and TRBJ1-6; tentatively, D is TRBD1 (6 bases). V was clipped by 3 bases and J by 14 bases, with 20 bases between them. The CDR3 spans 15 residues. Germline lookup yields CDR1 LNHDA and CDR2 SQIVND (reference sequence). CDR3 residues: CASSMGAGTLGALHF. CDR3 nucleotides: TGTGCCAGTAGTATGGGGGCGGGCACCCTCGGAGCCCTCCACTTT.

The rearrangement uses TRBV11-2 and TRBJ2-7, with D unclear. The CDR3 totals 14 residues. Germline CDR1 SGHAT, CDR2 FQNNGV. Between the trimmed V and J ends, which lost 2 bases and 1 base, there was a span of 9 bases. The CDR3 DNA reads TGTGCCAGCAGCTTAATTAGCCTATCCTACGAGCAGTACTTC. This codes for CASSLISLSYEQYF.

V gene TRBV7-2 combines with J gene TRBJ1-1; tentatively, D is TRBD1 (5 bases). Trimming stripped 5 bases from V and 3 bases from J, with 16 bases between. The CDR3 is 15 residues long. The V gene's germline CDR1 is SGHTA and CDR2 FQGNSA. The CDR3 DNA reads as TGTGCCAGCAGCGTAACCGGGACGAAAGACACTGAAGCTTTCTTT. Its protein is CASSVTGTKDTEAFF.

The V call is TRBV13, the J call TRBJ2-7, with 8 bases lining up with TRBD2. The junction had 7 bases not matched to a gene; V was cut back by 4 bases and J by 2 bases. Germline V gene lookup returns CDR1 PRHDT and CDR2 FYEKMQ (reference sequence). The CDR3 has 15 residues. CDR3 bases: TGTGCCAGCAGCTCCGTGGCGGGGGGTACCTACGAGCAGTACTTC. Protein product: CASSSVAGGTYEQYF.

This rearrangement joins TRBV5-8 to TRBJ2-7, with a tentative D call TRBD1 (6 bases). The CDR3 covers 14 residues. The V gene lost 6 bases and the J gene lost 2 bases, with 15 bases spanning the gap. The germline V gene encodes CDR1 SGHTS and CDR2 YDEGEE. CDR3 coding DNA: TGTGCCAGCAACTCCAAGGGGGTTGCCTACGAGCAGTACTTC. It codes for CASNSKGVAYEQYF.